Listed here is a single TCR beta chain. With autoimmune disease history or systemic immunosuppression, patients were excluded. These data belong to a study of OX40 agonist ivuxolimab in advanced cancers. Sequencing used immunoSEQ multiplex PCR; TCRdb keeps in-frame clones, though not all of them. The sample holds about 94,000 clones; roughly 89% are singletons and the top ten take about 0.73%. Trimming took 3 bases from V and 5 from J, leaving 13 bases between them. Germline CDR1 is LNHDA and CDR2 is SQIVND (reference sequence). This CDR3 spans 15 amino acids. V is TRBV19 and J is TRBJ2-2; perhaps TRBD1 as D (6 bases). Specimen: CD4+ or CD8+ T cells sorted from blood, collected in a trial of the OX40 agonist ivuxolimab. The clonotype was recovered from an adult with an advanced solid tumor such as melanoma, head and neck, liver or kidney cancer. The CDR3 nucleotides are TGTGCCAGTAGTATGAGTCTCCAGGGGACCGGGGAGCTGTTTTTT. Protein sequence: CASSMSLQGTGELFF.